These 27 T cell receptor beta chains originate from one sample sequenced in a study of response to subunit inactivated influenza vaccine. TCRdb reprocessed the RT-PCR reads via MiXCR and lists one record per CDR3 protein. The table records about 800,000 distinct CDR3 sequences, around 20% of them present only once. Sample: PBMCs from blood, taken more than 4 days after vaccination. These receptors were obtained from a middle-aged man who received an inactivated influenza vaccine.

This clonotype was found a few times. This chain links TRBV7-9 with TRBJ1-1; no definite D call. The CDR3 totals 13 residues. Germline V gives CDR1 SEHNR, CDR2 FQNEAQ (reference sequence). V shed 1 base and J shed 6 bases, with 9 bases lying between them. DNA of the CDR3: TGTGCCAGCAGCTTAGGGGAGTATGCTGAAGCTTTCTTT. It is translated as CASSLGEYAEAFF.

CDR3 nucleotide sequence: TGCAGCGCTGGGGTTGGGACAGTCCTCTCCTACGAGCAGTACTTC. Protein sequence: CSAGVGTVLSYEQYF. This sequence joins TRBV29-1 and TRBJ2-7, with TRBD1 matching over 7 bases. From germline, CDR1 is SQVTM and CDR2 ANQGSEA. CDR3 length: 15 residues. V dropped 7 bases and J dropped 0; count of bases not matched to a gene: 12.

The chain uses TRBV6-2 or TRBV6-3 and TRBJ1-5; D is possibly TRBD1 (6 bases). This CDR3 comprises 16 residues. Trimming cost V 3 bases and J 3 bases, with 15 bases left between them. Germline V lookup: CDR1 MNHEY, CDR2 SVGEGT. Written as DNA, the CDR3 is TGTGCCAGCAGTTATTATCCTCACAGGGTCAATCAGCCCCAGCATTTT. This codes for CASSYYPHRVNQPQHF.

This chain joins TRBV7-2 and TRBJ2-7; weak D call: TRBD1 (7 bases). The CDR3 runs 15 residues. Germline V gives CDR1 SGHTA, CDR2 FQGNSA. The ends were cut back, 2 bases at V and 2 bases at J, with 13 bases in the middle. The CDR3 loop is CASSLKAGGTYEQYF. The CDR3 DNA reads TGTGCCAGCAGCTTAAAGGCAGGGGGGACCTACGAGCAGTACTTC.

This chain links TRBV20-1 with TRBJ2-1; possibly TRBD2 for D (7 bases). The ends were cut back, 1 base at V and 1 base at J, with 17 bases in the middle. Per germline, CDR1 DFQATT and CDR2 SNEGSKA (reference sequence). The length of the CDR3 is 17 residues. The CDR3 bases are TGCAGTGCTAGAGCTTGGGGGCGGGGGAATTCCTACAATGAGCAGTTCTTC. Its translation: CSARAWGRGNSYNEQFF.

J is TRBJ2-3 and V is TRBV20-1, with D unresolved. The germline CDR1 and CDR2 sequences are DFQATT and SNEGSKA (reference sequence). This CDR3 has 15 residues. V was trimmed by 6 bases and J by 0 bases, leaving 16 bases between them. For the CDR3, the DNA is TGCAGTGCGAAGGGCTATCAGATCAGCACAGATACGCAGTATTTT. Its protein is CSAKGYQISTDTQYF.

The rearrangement uses TRBV29-1 and TRBJ2-3, with 12 bases lining up with TRBD2. V shed 5 bases and J 3 bases; nucleotides not matched to a gene: 6. Germline values: CDR1 SQVTM, CDR2 ANQGSEA. This CDR3 comprises 15 residues. DNA of the CDR3: TGCAGCGTTCTAGAGACTAGCGGGAGAACAGATACGCAGTATTTT. Encoded protein: CSVLETSGRTDTQYF.

In its sample, this clonotype was seen a few times. The chain employs TRBV15 and TRBJ2-1; 10 positions match TRBD2. The V gene's germline CDR1 is LNHNV and CDR2 YYDKDF (reference sequence). The CDR3 covers 15 residues. V lost 8 bases, J lost 7 bases, and 11 bases stayed unmatched. The CDR3 coding sequence is TGTGCCACCCACTCCCTAGCGGGGGAGACGAATGAGCAGTTCTTC. It specifies CATHSLAGETNEQFF. Looking up the rest from reference TRBV15 and TRBJ2-1 gives the full variable domain: DAMVIQNPRYQVTQFGKPVTLSCSQTLNHNVMYWYQQKSSQAPKLLFHYYDKDFNNEADTPDNFQSRRPNTSFCFLDIRSPGLGDTAMYLCATHSLAGETNEQFFGPGTRLTVL.

This clonotype was detected ten times or more. This chain uses TRBV29-1 with TRBJ2-1; possible D gene TRBD1, 6 bases. The germline V gene encodes CDR1 SQVTM and CDR2 ANQGSEA. The V end lost 7 bases, the J end lost 9 bases, and 16 bases lay between the germline ends. The CDR3 spans 12 residues. The CDR3 loop is CSADGQSPEQFF. In DNA, the CDR3 is TGCAGCGCTGACGGACAGAGCCCTGAGCAGTTCTTC.

The chain employs TRBV7-2 and TRBJ2-7; tentatively, D is TRBD1 or TRBD2 (5 bases each). V lost 5 bases to trimming and J lost 5 bases, with 19 bases between them. CDR1 and CDR2 (germline): SGHTA, FQGNSA. The CDR3 consists of 15 residues. The CDR3 nucleotides are TGTGCCAGCAGCCCATGGGTGGGGACGACCCACGAGCAGTACTTC. Translated, it gives CASSPWVGTTHEQYF.

This clonotype was counted between two and nine times. This chain joins TRBV13 and TRBJ2-1; D not certain. V was trimmed by 5 bases and J by 2 bases, leaving 10 bases between them. The CDR3 has 14 amino acids. Germline values: CDR1 PRHDT, CDR2 FYEKMQ (reference sequence). Here the CDR3 reads CASSTLGTYNEQFF. CDR3 in DNA: TGTGCCAGCAGCACCCTGGGGACCTACAATGAGCAGTTCTTC.

This clonotype was counted between two and nine times. This rearrangement joins TRBV20-1 to TRBJ2-1; a weak D match, TRBD2 (6 bases). This CDR3 contains 12 residues. CDR1 DFQATT and CDR2 SNEGSKA come from the germline V gene (reference sequence). The DNA for the CDR3 is TGCACCACCGGGACTTCAATCAATGAGCAGTTCTTC. It specifies CTTGTSINEQFF.

This clonotype was seen only a few times. The chain couples TRBV27 to TRBJ2-7; 9 bases are shared with TRBD1. V gave up 0 bases and J gave up 2 bases; unmatched junction bases: 8. Germline V gene sequence: CDR1 MNHEY, CDR2 SMNVEV (reference sequence). The CDR3 loop spans 17 amino acids. This chain's CDR3 is CASSLSWPGQGTYEQYF. The DNA for the CDR3 is TGTGCCAGCAGTTTATCTTGGCCGGGACAGGGAACCTACGAGCAGTACTTC.

This clonotype was detected many times. The CDR3 spells CAIETPGQDPRMFF. The CDR3 bases are TGTGCCATCGAAACACCGGGACAAGACCCAAGAATGTTCTTC. The V call is TRBV10-3, the J call TRBJ2-1; D perhaps matches TRBD1 (6 bases). Between the trimmed V and J ends, which lost 8 bases and 15 bases, there was a span of 26 bases. The germline V gene has CDR1 ENHRY and CDR2 SYGVKD. CDR3 length: 14 residues.

This clonotype was detected only a few times. The chain combines TRBV7-9 with TRBJ1-1, with 8 positions matching TRBD1. The CDR3 sequence is 16 residues long. V lost 5 bases to trimming and J lost 6 bases; unmatched junction nucleotides: 14. CDR1 and CDR2 (germline): SEHNR, FQNEAQ (reference sequence). CDR3 in amino acids: CASSPPAWTGKPEAFF. CDR3 coding DNA: TGTGCCAGCAGCCCGCCAGCCTGGACAGGGAAACCTGAAGCTTTCTTT. Full variable domain (missing parts from reference TRBV7-9 and TRBJ1-1): DTGVSQNPRHKITKRGQNVTFRCDPISEHNRLYWYRQTLGQGPEFLTYFQNEAQLEKSRLLSDRFSAERPKGSFSTLEIQRTEQGDSAMYLCASSPPAWTGKPEAFFGQGTRLTVV.

The sample holds a few counts of this clonotype. This sequence joins TRBV5-8 and TRBJ2-1; D is possibly TRBD2 (6 bases). This CDR3 is 14 amino acids long. Germline V CDR1 and CDR2: SGHTS, YDEGEE. Trimming left V 5 bases short and J 0 bases short, with 9 bases between. Here the CDR3 reads CASRGRDSYNEQFF. The CDR3 bases are TGTGCCAGCAGAGGGCGGGACTCCTACAATGAGCAGTTCTTC.

The chain couples TRBV28 to TRBJ2-7; D unclear. The CDR3 loop spans 13 amino acids. The V gene's germline CDR1 is MDHEN and CDR2 SYDVKM. V gave up 5 bases and J gave up 3 bases, with 11 bases separating them. The CDR3 loop reads CASSVYNSYEQYF. The CDR3 DNA sequence: TGTGCCAGCAGTGTATACAACAGCTACGAGCAGTACTTC.

The chain is built from TRBV7-9 and TRBJ2-2; 7 nucleotides agree with TRBD1. This CDR3 comprises 14 residues. V was pared by 5 bases and J by 4 bases, with 4 bases of the junction left unmatched. Germline V gene lookup returns CDR1 SEHNR and CDR2 FQNEAQ (reference sequence). CDR3 loop: CASSPPGGTGELFF. CDR3 coding DNA: TGTGCCAGCAGCCCCCCAGGGGGCACCGGGGAGCTGTTTTTT. The full variable domain, in which reference TRBV7-9 and TRBJ2-2 provide the parts outside the CDR3, is DTGVSQNPRHKITKRGQNVTFRCDPISEHNRLYWYRQTLGQGPEFLTYFQNEAQLEKSRLLSDRFSAERPKGSFSTLEIQRTEQGDSAMYLCASSPPGGTGELFFGEGSRLTVL.

This clonotype occurred a few times. The gene calls are TRBV5-1 and TRBJ1-6, with 12 bases aligning to TRBD1. J was trimmed by 10 bases and V by 4 bases; bases with no gene match: 9. Per the germline V gene, CDR1 is SGHRS and CDR2 is YFSETQ. This CDR3 is 16 amino acids long. The CDR3 sequence: CASSPVGQGARSPLHF. The CDR3 coding sequence is TGCGCCAGCAGCCCGGTGGGACAGGGGGCGAGGTCACCCCTCCACTTT.

The genes are TRBV29-1 and TRBJ2-5; D not certain. V lost 4 bases and J 1 base, leaving 16 bases between the germline ends. The CDR3 length is 15 residues. Germline V lookup: CDR1 SQVTM, CDR2 ANQGSEA. CDR3 in DNA: TGCAGCGTTGGTTTTAGTACAGACGCCCAAGAGACCCAGTACTTC. Translating it yields CSVGFSTDAQETQYF.

V and J are TRBV4-3 and TRBJ1-4; D gene uncertain. Germline V CDR1 and CDR2: LGHNA, YSLEER. This CDR3 is built from 15 residues. V lost 4 bases and J 1 base, leaving 10 bases between the germline ends. CDR3 nucleotide sequence: TGCGCCAGCAGCCGTTCGGAGGGAACTAATGAAAAACTGTTTTTT. It is translated as CASSRSEGTNEKLFF.

This clonotype was picked up a small number of times. Its ends do not fully match the called genes, so a read error is possible. The chain joins TRBV6-1 to TRBJ2-7; no clear D gene. CDR1 and CDR2 (germline): MNHNS, SASEGT. The CDR3 sequence is 14 residues long. The CDR3 region is CASSEAGPSYEQYF. In DNA, the CDR3 is TGTGCCAGCAGCGAAGCAGGACCCTCCTACGAGCAGTACTTC.

The table lists this clonotype with many counts. This chain uses TRBV5-1 with TRBJ1-1, with 9 bases that match TRBD1. The J segment lost 6 bases and the V segment lost 4 bases, leaving 10 bases of the junction unmatched. The germline gives CDR1 SGHRS, CDR2 YFSETQ. The CDR3 has 15 amino acids. CDR3 region: CASSVKGQGLAEAFF. The CDR3 DNA reads TGCGCCAGCAGCGTAAAGGGACAGGGCCTCGCTGAAGCTTTCTTT.

This chain links TRBV9 with TRBJ2-2, with 12 positions matching TRBD2. CDR1 SGDLS and CDR2 YYNGEE come from the germline V gene. The CDR3 length is 17 residues. The trim removed 2 bases at V and 6 bases at J, leaving 8 bases unmatched. CDR3 DNA sequence: TGTGCCAGCAGCGTCTCTACGGGACTAGCGGGTCCCGGGGAGCTGTTTTTT. This codes for CASSVSTGLAGPGELFF.

This clonotype was detected a few times. The chain joins TRBV7-2 to TRBJ2-1; TRBD2 might be the D (5 bases). Germline assignment: CDR1 SGHTA and CDR2 FQGNSA. The CDR3 extends over 13 amino acids. Trimming pared 1 base from V and 8 bases from J, leaving 9 bases between. The CDR3: CASSLVRRDEQFF. The CDR3 nucleotides read TGTGCCAGCAGCTTAGTACGGCGGGATGAGCAGTTCTTC.

The table lists this clonotype with a few counts. This chain uses TRBV5-1 with TRBJ2-2; 11 bases align to TRBD2. Looked up from germline, CDR1 is SGHRS and CDR2 is YFSETQ. The CDR3 spans 18 residues. The V gene end was trimmed by 3 bases and the J gene end by 5 bases; junction bases not matched to a gene: 12. This CDR3 reads CASSSLPLSGRGTGELFF. CDR3 DNA: TGCGCCAGCAGCTCCCTTCCTCTTAGCGGGAGGGGTACCGGGGAGCTGTTTTTT.

The J gene is TRBJ2-1, the V gene TRBV29-1; TRBD1 is a possible D gene (5 bases). V lost 8 bases, J lost 5 bases, and 13 bases lay in between. CDR3 length: 12 amino acids. Germline V gene data show CDR1 as SQVTM and CDR2 as ANQGSEA. The CDR3 protein is CSLWGRNNEQFF. CDR3 DNA: TGCAGCCTTTGGGGCCGCAACAATGAGCAGTTCTTC.